The 5 T cell receptor beta chains below come from one sample, sequenced in a study of T cells in Graves' hyperthyroidism and ophthalmopathy. RNA transcripts provided the source from which TCR beta CDR3 regions were amplified. When the TCR CDR3 underwent first-round RT-PCR, the HTBI primer set was used. One entry per CDR3 protein, called by TCRdb with MiXCR from the multiplex PCR reads. The sample gives hundreds of thousands of distinct CDR3 sequences, around 15% of which show up once; 9.5% to 15% is in the top ten. The sequencing sample was made of blood. The receptors were sampled from a woman in her 50s with Graves' ophthalmopathy.

This clonotype was observed a few times. The rearrangement links TRBV10-3 to TRBJ1-6; no definite D call. V was pared by 4 bases and J by 5 bases, with 6 bases between. The CDR3 covers 13 residues. Germline loops: CDR1 ENHRY, CDR2 SYGVKD. CDR3 sequence reads: CAISATNNSPLHF. The CDR3 coding sequence is TGTGCCATCAGTGCCACGAATAATTCACCCCTCCACTTT.

This clonotype was detected ten times or more. This chain uses TRBV3-1 with TRBJ2-3; D not certain. CDR1 and CDR2 from the germline V gene are LGHDT and YNNKEL (reference sequence). The CDR3 sequence is 15 residues long. Between the trimmed V and J ends, which lost 2 bases and 0 bases, there was a span of 9 bases. CDR3 amino acids: CASSQTITSTDTQYF. The CDR3 nucleotides read TGTGCCAGCAGCCAAACTATCACTAGCACAGATACGCAGTATTTT.

This clonotype was seen many times. The chain recombines TRBV2 with TRBJ1-3, with 8 bases fitting TRBD1. Germline-derived CDR1 and CDR2 are SNHLY and FYNNEI. The CDR3 covers 17 residues. V trimming: 2 bases; J trimming: 0 bases; junction bases outside the gene matches: 6. The CDR3 nucleotides are TGTGCCAGCAGTGAATATGGGACAGGATACTCTGGAAACACCATATATTTT. Its translation: CASSEYGTGYSGNTIYF.

This clonotype was picked up many times. The V call is TRBV5-1, the J call TRBJ1-6; no clear D gene. The V end lost 0 bases, the J end lost 9 bases, and 10 bases lay between the germline ends. The CDR3 contains 14 residues. Germline CDR1 is SGHRS and CDR2 is YFSETQ. CDR3 protein: CASSLAWTASPLHF. As DNA, the CDR3 is TGCGCCAGCAGCTTGGCGTGGACCGCTTCACCCCTCCACTTT.

This clonotype appeared a single time. This may stem from a read error, because a much larger clone lies one nucleotide away. The V and J genes are TRBV27 and TRBJ1-5, with D tentatively TRBD1 (5 bases). The length of the CDR3 is 14 residues. The ends were cut back, 6 bases at V and 3 bases at J, with 12 bases in the middle. Germline assignment: CDR1 MNHEY and CDR2 SMNVEV (reference sequence). The CDR3 loop reads CASRVGLDNQPQHF. CDR3 in DNA: TGTGCCAGCAGGGTGGGGCTAGACAATCAGCCCCAGCATTTT.